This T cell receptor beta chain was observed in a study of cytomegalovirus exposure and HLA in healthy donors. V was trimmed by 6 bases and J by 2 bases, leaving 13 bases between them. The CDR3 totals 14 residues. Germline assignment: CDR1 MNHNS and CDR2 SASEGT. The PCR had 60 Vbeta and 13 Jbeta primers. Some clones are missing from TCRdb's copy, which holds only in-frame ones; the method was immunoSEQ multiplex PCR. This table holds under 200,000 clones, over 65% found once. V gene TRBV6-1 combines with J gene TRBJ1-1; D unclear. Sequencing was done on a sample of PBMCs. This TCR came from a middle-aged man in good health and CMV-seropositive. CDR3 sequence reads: CASSLAALNTEAFF. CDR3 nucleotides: TGTGCCAGCAGCTTGGCGGCCCTAAACACTGAAGCTTTCTTT.